The clone carrying this TCR beta chain occurred many times. This record belongs to a study of neurological immune-mediated disorders. TCRdb reprocessed the 5' RACE reads via MiXCR and lists one record per CDR3 protein. The repertoire holds about 55,000 distinct CDR3 sequences, with about 3.8% as singletons. Germline V gene sequence: CDR1 SGHRS, CDR2 YFSETQ. Trimming cost V 0 bases and J 3 bases; bases outside gene matches: 4. The length of the CDR3 is 15 residues. Source material was 2 million unsorted PBMCs, stored at -80 °C in RNAlater. The chain recombines TRBV5-1 with TRBJ1-2; 8 positions agree with TRBD1. The origin of this receptor is a man in his 60s with multiple sclerosis. The sequenced sample was PBMCs. Here the CDR3 reads CASSLEDRVDYGYTF. CDR3 nucleotide sequence: TGCGCCAGCAGCTTGGAGGACAGGGTTGACTATGGCTACACCTTC.